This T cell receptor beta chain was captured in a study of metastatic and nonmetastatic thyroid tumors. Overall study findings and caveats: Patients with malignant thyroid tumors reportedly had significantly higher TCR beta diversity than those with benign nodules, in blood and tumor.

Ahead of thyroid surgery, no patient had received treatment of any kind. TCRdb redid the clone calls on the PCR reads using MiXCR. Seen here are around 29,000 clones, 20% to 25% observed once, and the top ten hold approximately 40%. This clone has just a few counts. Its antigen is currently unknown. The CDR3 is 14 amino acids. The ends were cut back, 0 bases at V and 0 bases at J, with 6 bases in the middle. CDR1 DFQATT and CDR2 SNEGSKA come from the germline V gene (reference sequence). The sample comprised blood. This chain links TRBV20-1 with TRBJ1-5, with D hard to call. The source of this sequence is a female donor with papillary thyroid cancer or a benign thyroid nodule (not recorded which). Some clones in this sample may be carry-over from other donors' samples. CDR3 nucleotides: TGCAGTGCTAGAGATGGGCTTAGCAATCAGCCCCAGCATTTT. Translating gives CSARDGLSNQPQHF.